This T cell receptor beta chain derives from a study of T-cell reconstitution after alpha-beta-depleted transplantation in children. Notes on the study in general: Surviving recipient T cells and thymic progenitors produced the high day-60 TCRbeta diversity seen in some patients.

This clonotype was counted between two and nine times. Its target is not known. J gave up 8 bases and V 6 bases, and 7 bases lay outside the gene matches. The length of the CDR3 is 13 residues. The germline V gene encodes CDR1 SNHLY and CDR2 FYNNEI. Preparation of the TCRbeta library involved a method that used unique molecular identifiers. TCRdb re-called the PCR reads through MiXCR, storing one row per CDR3 protein. The sample includes 100,000 to 120,000 distinct CDR3 sequences, 5% to 7% of them seen just once. Sequencing was performed on PBMCs, mostly from graft donor cells, taken 360 days after TCRalphabeta/CD19-depleted stem cell transplant. The rearrangement joins TRBV2 to TRBJ1-2; TRBD1 matches at 9 bases. This clonotype originated in a male patient aged 2-15 years who had a stem cell transplant for acute lymphoblastic leukemia, so the T cells may come from the graft donor. The CDR3 DNA follows: TGTGCCAGCAGACAGGGGGCGCGAGTAGGCTACACCTTC. Protein sequence: CASRQGARVGYTF. Based on the CDR3 plus reference TRBV2 and TRBJ1-2, the full variable domain is EPEVTQTPSHQVTQMGQEVILRCVPISNHLYFYWYRQILGQKVEFLVSFYNNEISEKSEIFDDQFSVERPDGSNFTLKIRSTKLEDSAMYFCASRQGARVGYTFGSGTRLTVV.